This T cell receptor beta chain was recovered during a study of blood T cells in healthy people across ages. Notes on the study in general: Comparison with aged donors showed that long-lived donors had more naive CD4+ cells and higher diversity. PBMCs went unsorted, and a conclusive naive versus antigen-experienced comparison was therefore prevented.

There are a few counts of this clonotype. The antigen remains undetermined. The CDR3 runs 11 residues. CDR1 and CDR2 from the germline V gene are SQVTM and ANQGSEA. Trimming left V 6 bases short and J 0 bases short, with 6 bases between. Combining a sample-barcoded 5' primer with a J-beta primer mix, a second PCR ran for roughly 7 to 11 cycles. TCRdb re-called the 5' RACE reads through MiXCR, storing one row per CDR3 protein. The repertoire holds roughly 1.5 million distinct CDR3 sequences, with roughly 43% as singletons. The chain employs TRBV29-1 and TRBJ2-7; D unresolved. The source of this sequence is a woman younger than 35 in good health. The sequenced sample was blood. The CDR3 DNA sequence: TGCAGCGTCCAGCTCTCCTACGAGCAGTACTTC. Encoded protein: CSVQLSYEQYF.